Here is one TCR beta chain with its context. The donors belonged to the approximately 120-subject validation cohort, separate from the roughly 600-subject first cohort. The data originate from a study of cytomegalovirus exposure and HLA in healthy donors. Trimming at V came to 5 bases and at J to 3 bases, leaving 9 bases not matched to a gene. This CDR3 is built from 15 residues. Germline values: CDR1 MDHEN, CDR2 SYDVKM. The protocol was immunoSEQ multiplex PCR, while the TCRdb copy is restricted to in-frame clones and leaves out a portion. The table shows 300,000 to 400,000 clones, with 75% to 90% occurring only once.

This chain joins TRBV28 and TRBJ1-1; 7 positions match TRBD1. This receptor was obtained from a woman in her late teens or twenties in good health and CMV-seronegative. The sample consisted of PBMCs. Here the CDR3 reads CASSQIGTDDTEAFF. CDR3 DNA sequence: TGTGCCAGCAGTCAAATCGGGACAGATGACACTGAAGCTTTCTTT.